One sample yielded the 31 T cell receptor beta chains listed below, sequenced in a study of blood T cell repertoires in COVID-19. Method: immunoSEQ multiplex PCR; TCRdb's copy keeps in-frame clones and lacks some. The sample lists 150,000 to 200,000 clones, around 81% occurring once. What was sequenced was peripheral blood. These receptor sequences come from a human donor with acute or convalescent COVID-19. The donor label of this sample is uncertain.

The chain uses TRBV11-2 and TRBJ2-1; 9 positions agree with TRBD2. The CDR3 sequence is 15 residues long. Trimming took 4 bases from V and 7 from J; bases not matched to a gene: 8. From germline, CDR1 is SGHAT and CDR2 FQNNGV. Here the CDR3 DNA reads TGTGCCAGCAGCTCCATAGCGGGAGAGCTAAATGAGCAGTTCTTC. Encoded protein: CASSSIAGELNEQFF. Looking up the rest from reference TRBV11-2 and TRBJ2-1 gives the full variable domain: EAGVAQSPRYKIIEKRQSVAFWCNPISGHATLYWYQQILGQGPKLLIQFQNNGVVDDSQLPKDRFSAERLKGVDSTLKIQPAKLEDSAVYLCASSSIAGELNEQFFGPGTRLTVL.

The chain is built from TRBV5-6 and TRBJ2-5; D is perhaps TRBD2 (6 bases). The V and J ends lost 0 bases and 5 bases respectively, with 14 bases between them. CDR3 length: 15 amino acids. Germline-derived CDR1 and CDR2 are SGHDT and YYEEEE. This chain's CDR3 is CASSLGQGRGETQYF. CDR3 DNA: TGTGCCAGCAGCTTGGGGCAGGGCCGGGGGGAGACCCAGTACTTC.

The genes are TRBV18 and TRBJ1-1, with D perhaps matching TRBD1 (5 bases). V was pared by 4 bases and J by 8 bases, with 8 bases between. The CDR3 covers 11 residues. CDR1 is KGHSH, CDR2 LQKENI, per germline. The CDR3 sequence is CASSLQEEAFF. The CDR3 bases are TGTGCCAGCTCACTACAGGAAGAAGCTTTCTTT.

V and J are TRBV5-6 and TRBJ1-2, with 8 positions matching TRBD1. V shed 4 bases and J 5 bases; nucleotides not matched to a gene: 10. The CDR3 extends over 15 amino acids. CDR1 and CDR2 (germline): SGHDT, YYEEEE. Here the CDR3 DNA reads TGTGCCAGCAGCCATAGGGACAGGCGGATGTATGGCTACACCTTC. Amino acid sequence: CASSHRDRRMYGYTF.

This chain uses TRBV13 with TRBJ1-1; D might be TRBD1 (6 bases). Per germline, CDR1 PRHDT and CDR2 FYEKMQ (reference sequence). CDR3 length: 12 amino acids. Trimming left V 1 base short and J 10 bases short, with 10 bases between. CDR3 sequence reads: CASSLAGVGAFF. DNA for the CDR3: TGTGCCAGCAGCTTAGCAGGGGTGGGAGCTTTCTTT.

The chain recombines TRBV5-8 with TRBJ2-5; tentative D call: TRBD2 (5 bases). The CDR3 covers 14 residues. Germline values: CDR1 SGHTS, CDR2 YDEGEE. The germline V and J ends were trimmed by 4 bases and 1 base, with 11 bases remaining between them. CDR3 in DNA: TGTGCCAGCAGCCCAGGACTGGCCCAAGAGACCCAGTACTTC. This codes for CASSPGLAQETQYF.

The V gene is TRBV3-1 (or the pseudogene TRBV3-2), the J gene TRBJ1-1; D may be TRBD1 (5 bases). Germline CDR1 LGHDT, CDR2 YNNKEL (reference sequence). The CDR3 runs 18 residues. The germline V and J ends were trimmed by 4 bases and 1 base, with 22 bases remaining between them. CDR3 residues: CASSPNRGRGSRNTEAFF. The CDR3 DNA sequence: TGTGCCAGCAGCCCCAACCGCGGGAGGGGCTCGAGGAACACTGAAGCTTTCTTT.

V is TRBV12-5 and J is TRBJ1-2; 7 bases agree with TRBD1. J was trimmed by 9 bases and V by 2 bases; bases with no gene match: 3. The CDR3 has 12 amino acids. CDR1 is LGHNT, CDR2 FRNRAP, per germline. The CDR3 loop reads CASGLPGGRYTF. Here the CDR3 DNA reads TGTGCTAGTGGTTTGCCAGGGGGGCGCTACACCTTC.

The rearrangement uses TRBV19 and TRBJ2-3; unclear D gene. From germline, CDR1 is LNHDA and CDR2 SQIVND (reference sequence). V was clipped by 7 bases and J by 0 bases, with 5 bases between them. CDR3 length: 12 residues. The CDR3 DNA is TGTGCCAGTAAATCTAGCACAGATACGCAGTATTTT. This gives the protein CASKSSTDTQYF.

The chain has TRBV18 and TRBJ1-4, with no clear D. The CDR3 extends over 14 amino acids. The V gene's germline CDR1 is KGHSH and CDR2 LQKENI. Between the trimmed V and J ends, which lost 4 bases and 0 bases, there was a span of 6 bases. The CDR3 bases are TGTGCCAGCTCACGGGGAGCAACTAATGAAAAACTGTTTTTT. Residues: CASSRGATNEKLFF.

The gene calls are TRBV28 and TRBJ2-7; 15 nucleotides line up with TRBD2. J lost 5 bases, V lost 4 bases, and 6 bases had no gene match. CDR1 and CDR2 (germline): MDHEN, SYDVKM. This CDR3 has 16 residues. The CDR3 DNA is TGTGCCAGCAGTTCAAGCGGACTAGCGGGAGGGAACGAGCAGTACTTC. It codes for CASSSSGLAGGNEQYF.

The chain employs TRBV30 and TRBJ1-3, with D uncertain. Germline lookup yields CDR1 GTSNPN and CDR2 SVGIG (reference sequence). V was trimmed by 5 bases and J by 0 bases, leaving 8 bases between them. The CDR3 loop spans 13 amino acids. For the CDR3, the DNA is TGTGCCTGGGATAGCGACTCTGGAAACACCATATATTTT. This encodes CAWDSDSGNTIYF. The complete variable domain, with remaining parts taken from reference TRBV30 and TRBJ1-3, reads SQTIHQWPATLVQPVGSPLSLECTVEGTSNPNLYWYRQAAGRGLQLLFYSVGIGQISSEVPQNLSASRPQDRQFILSSKKLLLSDSGFYLCAWDSDSGNTIYFGEGSWLTVV.

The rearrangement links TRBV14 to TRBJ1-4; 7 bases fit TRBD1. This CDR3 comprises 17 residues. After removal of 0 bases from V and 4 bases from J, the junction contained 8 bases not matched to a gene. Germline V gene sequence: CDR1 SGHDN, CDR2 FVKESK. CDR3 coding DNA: TGTGCCAGCAGCCAAGAATCAGGGGGATGGTATAATGAAAAACTGTTTTTT. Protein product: CASSQESGGWYNEKLFF.

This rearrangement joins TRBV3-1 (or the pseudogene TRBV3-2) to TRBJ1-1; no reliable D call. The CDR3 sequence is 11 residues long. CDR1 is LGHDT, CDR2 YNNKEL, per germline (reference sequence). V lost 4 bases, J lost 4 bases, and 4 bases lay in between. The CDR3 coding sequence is TGTGCCAGCAGCCGCGCCACTGAAGCTTTCTTT. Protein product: CASSRATEAFF.

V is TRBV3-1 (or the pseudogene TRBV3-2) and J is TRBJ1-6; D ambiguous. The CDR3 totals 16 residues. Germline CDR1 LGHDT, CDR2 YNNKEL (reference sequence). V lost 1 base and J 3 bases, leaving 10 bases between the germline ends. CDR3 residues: CASSQGAGLYNSPLHF. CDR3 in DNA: TGTGCCAGCAGCCAAGGGGCAGGCCTCTATAATTCACCCCTCCACTTT.

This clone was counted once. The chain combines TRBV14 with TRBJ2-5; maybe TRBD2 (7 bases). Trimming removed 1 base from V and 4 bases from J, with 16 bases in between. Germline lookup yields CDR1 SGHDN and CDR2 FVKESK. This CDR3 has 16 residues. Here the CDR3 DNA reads TGTGCCAGCAGCCAAGGGGCGGGGGCCAGAAGAGAGACCCAGTACTTC. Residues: CASSQGAGARRETQYF.

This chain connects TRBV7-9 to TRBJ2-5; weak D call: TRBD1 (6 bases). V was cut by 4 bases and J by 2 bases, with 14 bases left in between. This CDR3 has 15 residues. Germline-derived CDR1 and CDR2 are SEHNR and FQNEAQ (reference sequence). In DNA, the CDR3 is TGTGCCAGCAGCTCAGTCGACAGGTTACAAGAGACCCAGTACTTC. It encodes CASSSVDRLQETQYF.

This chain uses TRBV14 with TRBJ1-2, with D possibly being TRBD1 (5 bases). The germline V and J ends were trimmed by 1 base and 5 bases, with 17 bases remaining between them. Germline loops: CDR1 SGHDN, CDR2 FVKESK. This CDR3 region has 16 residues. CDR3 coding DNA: TGTGCCAGCAGCCAAGCGGGTAGAGGTGCAGGGTATGGCTACACCTTC. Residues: CASSQAGRGAGYGYTF.

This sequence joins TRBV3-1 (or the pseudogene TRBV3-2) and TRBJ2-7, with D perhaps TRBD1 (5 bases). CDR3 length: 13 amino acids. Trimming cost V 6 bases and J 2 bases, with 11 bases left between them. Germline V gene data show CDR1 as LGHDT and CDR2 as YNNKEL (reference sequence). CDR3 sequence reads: CASSSGRAYEQYF. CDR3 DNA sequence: TGTGCCAGCAGTTCGGGCAGGGCCTACGAGCAGTACTTC.

The CDR3 sequence: CASSLVMAGELFF. CDR3 nucleotide sequence: TGTGCCAGCAGCTTGGTTATGGCTGGGGAGCTGTTTTTT. The V and J genes are TRBV5-4 and TRBJ2-2; the D is unclear. Germline CDR1 and CDR2: SGHNT and YYREEE (reference sequence). V gave up 0 bases and J gave up 8 bases, with 8 bases separating them. The CDR3 runs to 13 residues.

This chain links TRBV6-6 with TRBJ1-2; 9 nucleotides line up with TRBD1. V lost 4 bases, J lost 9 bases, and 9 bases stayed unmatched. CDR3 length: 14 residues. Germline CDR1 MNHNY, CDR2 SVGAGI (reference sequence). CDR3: CASSFPTGGRSYTF. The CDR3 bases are TGTGCCAGCAGTTTCCCGACAGGGGGTAGGAGCTACACCTTC.

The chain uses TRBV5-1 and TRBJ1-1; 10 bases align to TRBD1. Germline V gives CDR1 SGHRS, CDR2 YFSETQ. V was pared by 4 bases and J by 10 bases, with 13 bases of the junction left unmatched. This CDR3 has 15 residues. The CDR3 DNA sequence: TGCGCCAGCAGCACGCTGGGGACAGGGGAGGAATCAGCTTTCTTT. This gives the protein CASSTLGTGEESAFF.

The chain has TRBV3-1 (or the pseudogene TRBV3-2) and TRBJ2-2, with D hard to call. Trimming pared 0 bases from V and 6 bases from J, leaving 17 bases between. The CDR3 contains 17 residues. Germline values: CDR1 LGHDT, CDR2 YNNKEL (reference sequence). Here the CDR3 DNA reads TGTGCCAGCAGCCAAGAACGATCTCAGGCCCTCGCCGGGGAGCTGTTTTTT. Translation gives CASSQERSQALAGELFF.

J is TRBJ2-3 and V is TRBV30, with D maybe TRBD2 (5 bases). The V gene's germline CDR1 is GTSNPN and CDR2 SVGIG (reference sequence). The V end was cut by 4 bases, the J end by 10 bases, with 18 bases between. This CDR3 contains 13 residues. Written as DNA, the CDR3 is TGTGCCTGGACCCCCCCCGGCAGCGGTTCGCAGTATTTT. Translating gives CAWTPPGSGSQYF.

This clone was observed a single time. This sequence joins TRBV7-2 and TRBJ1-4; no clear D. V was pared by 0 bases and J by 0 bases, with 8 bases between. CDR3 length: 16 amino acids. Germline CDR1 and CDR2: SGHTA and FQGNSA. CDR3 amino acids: CASSLANSATNEKLFF. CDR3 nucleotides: TGTGCCAGCAGCTTAGCGAACAGTGCAACTAATGAAAAACTGTTTTTT.

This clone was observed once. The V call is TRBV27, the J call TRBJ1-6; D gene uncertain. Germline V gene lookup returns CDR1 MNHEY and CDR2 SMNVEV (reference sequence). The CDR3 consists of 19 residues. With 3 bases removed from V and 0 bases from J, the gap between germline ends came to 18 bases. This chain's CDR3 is CASSLRAATTSSYNSPLHF. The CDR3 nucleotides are TGTGCCAGCAGTTTGCGGGCCGCGACCACGAGCTCCTATAATTCACCCCTCCACTTT.

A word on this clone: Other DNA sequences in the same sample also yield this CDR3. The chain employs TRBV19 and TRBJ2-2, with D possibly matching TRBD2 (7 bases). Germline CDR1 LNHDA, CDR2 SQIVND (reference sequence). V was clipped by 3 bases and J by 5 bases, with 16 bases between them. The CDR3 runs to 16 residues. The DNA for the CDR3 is TGTGCCAGTAGTATCGGTGGGGGGGCGACGACCGGGGAGCTGTTTTTT. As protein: CASSIGGGATTGELFF.

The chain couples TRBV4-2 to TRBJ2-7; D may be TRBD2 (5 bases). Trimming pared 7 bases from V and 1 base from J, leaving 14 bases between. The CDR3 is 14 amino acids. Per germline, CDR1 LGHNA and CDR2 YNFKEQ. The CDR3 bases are TGTGCCAGCATGCTTAATCGGGGATCCTACGAGCAGTACTTC. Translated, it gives CASMLNRGSYEQYF.

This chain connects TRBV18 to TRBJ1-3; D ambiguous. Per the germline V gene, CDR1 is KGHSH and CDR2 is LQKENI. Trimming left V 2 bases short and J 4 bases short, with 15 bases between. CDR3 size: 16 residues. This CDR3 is CASSPLDSQGGNTIYF. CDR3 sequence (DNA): TGTGCCAGCTCACCATTGGACTCGCAAGGCGGAAACACCATATATTTT. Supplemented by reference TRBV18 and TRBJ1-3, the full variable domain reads NAGVMQNPRHLVRRRGQEARLRCSPMKGHSHVYWYRQLPEEGLKFMVYLQKENIIDESGMPKERFSAEFPKEGPSILRIQQVVRGDSAAYFCASSPLDSQGGNTIYFGEGSWLTVV.

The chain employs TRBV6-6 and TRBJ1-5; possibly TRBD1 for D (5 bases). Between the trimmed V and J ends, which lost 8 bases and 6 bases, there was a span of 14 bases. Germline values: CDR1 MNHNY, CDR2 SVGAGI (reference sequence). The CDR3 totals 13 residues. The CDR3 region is CASRKGEGQPQHF. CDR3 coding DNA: TGTGCCAGCCGTAAAGGGGAGGGTCAGCCCCAGCATTTT.

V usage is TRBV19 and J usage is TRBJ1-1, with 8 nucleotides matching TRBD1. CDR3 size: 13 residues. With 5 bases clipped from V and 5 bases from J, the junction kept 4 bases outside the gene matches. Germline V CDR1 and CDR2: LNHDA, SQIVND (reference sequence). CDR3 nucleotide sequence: TGTGCCAGTAGTGCGACAGGGGAGACTGAAGCTTTCTTT. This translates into CASSATGETEAFF.